The 8 T cell receptor beta chains presented below share a single source sample, sequenced in a study of blood T cells in healthy people across ages. Next came a second PCR, run for 7 to 11 cycles, which used a sample-barcoded 5' primer along with a J-beta primer mix. TCRdb analysed the 5' RACE reads with MiXCR anew, one entry per CDR3 protein. The table lists over a million distinct CDR3 sequences, around 45% of them singletons, with about 20% in the top ten. The sequenced sample consisted of blood. The receptor set was obtained from a woman aged 55-75 years in good health.

The chain couples TRBV11-2 to TRBJ2-7, with TRBD2 matching over 12 bases. Germline V gives CDR1 SGHAT, CDR2 FQNNGV. The CDR3 consists of 15 residues. Trimming cost V 3 bases and J 6 bases; bases outside gene matches: 6. The DNA for the CDR3 is TGTGCCAGCAGCTTGGGGACTAGCGGGCGGCTCGAGCAGTACTTC. Amino acids: CASSLGTSGRLEQYF.

The chain employs TRBV2 and TRBJ2-4; TRBD1 matches at 7 bases. Judging by the DNA end, TRBJ2-5 fits better; the J call may be wrong. The V gene's germline CDR1 is SNHLY and CDR2 FYNNEI. The CDR3 loop spans 15 amino acids. Here the CDR3 reads CASLKDREPRETQYF. CDR3 nucleotides: TGTGCCAGCCTTAAAGACAGGGAGCCGCGAGAGACCCAGTACTTC.

This clonotype was observed a handful of times. J is TRBJ2-7 and V is TRBV2; 9 bases fit TRBD1. V lost 7 bases and J lost 3; bases outside the gene matches: 10. Germline V gene lookup returns CDR1 SNHLY and CDR2 FYNNEI. The CDR3 loop spans 15 amino acids. The CDR3: CASKPTGGFFYEQYF. CDR3 in DNA: TGTGCCAGCAAACCTACAGGGGGCTTTTTCTACGAGCAGTACTTC.

This clonotype was seen ten or more times. The rearrangement uses TRBV27 and TRBJ2-7; D possibly corresponds to TRBD1 (6 bases). The V gene lost 5 bases and the J gene lost 3 bases, with 14 bases spanning the gap. Germline CDR1 is MNHEY and CDR2 is SMNVEV (reference sequence). The CDR3 runs to 14 residues. CDR3 sequence: CASSAAGENYEQYF. The CDR3 bases are TGTGCCAGCAGTGCGGCAGGGGAAAACTACGAGCAGTACTTC.

This clonotype appeared many times. The chain combines TRBV10-3 with TRBJ2-7, with D tentatively TRBD2 (5 bases). The germline CDR1 and CDR2 sequences are ENHRY and SYGVKD. The CDR3 is 15 residues long. Trimming took off 2 bases at V and 0 bases at J, with 11 bases between the two ends. The CDR3 DNA sequence: TGTGCCATCAGTGAGGAGGGTTGGGACTCCTACGAGCAGTACTTC. This gives the protein CAISEEGWDSYEQYF.

This sequence joins TRBV27 and TRBJ2-5; 7 positions agree with TRBD1. CDR3 length: 14 amino acids. V lost 4 bases, J lost 2 bases, and 4 bases stayed unmatched. Germline values: CDR1 MNHEY, CDR2 SMNVEV (reference sequence). The CDR3 DNA reads as TGTGCCAGCAGTTCCAGGGGGTCTCAAGAGACCCAGTACTTC. Its protein is CASSSRGSQETQYF.

This clonotype was detected a few times. The chain employs TRBV20-1 and TRBJ2-5; TRBD2 agrees at 7 bases. CDR1 is DFQATT and CDR2 is SNEGSKA in the germline V gene (reference sequence). Trimming removed 6 bases from V and 4 bases from J; junction bases left unmatched: 11. The CDR3 is made up of 14 amino acids. This chain's CDR3 is CSAIRLGEGETQYF. CDR3 sequence (DNA): TGCAGTGCGATTAGACTAGGGGAGGGAGAGACCCAGTACTTC.

This chain links TRBV20-1 with TRBJ2-7; D is undetermined. CDR1 and CDR2 from the germline V gene are DFQATT and SNEGSKA (reference sequence). V was clipped by 6 bases and J by 0 bases, with 15 bases between them. The CDR3 is 14 amino acids. The CDR3 sequence is CSAKRNLFSYEQYF. CDR3 DNA sequence: TGCAGTGCCAAGCGCAATCTTTTCTCCTACGAGCAGTACTTC.